This TCR beta chain is drawn from a study of shared clonotypes between healthy human individuals. Looking at the study overall: Per donor, three plates held CD4 naive cells, three held CD4 memory, two held CD8 naive and one held CD8 memory. Broader study findings: Clonotype sharing among donors was expected to depend on sequencing depth. Some naive CD4 clonotypes, about 5.5%, turned up in common across a few donors.

It was 200 to 250 ng DNA, tens of thousands of T cell genomes, that sorted-subset replicate PCRs used. TCRdb's table, derived via immunoSEQ multiplex PCR, lists solely in-frame clones and lacks some. This sample has fewer than 850,000 clones, with around 96% found just once. The CDR3 loop spans 14 amino acids. Trimming took 5 bases from V and 3 from J, leaving 14 bases between them. CDR1 is MNHEY and CDR2 is SMNVEV in the germline V gene (reference sequence). With regard to this clone: Antigen unknown.

Naive CD8 cells, CD45RO-negative and positively selected for CCR7, excluded terminally differentiated effector memory CD45RA+ cells. Sequencing was performed on naive CD8+ T cells sorted from blood. The gene calls are TRBV27 and TRBJ2-7, with TRBD1 as a possible D gene (6 bases). The origin of this receptor is a man aged 25 to 45 in good health. CDR3 nucleotide sequence: TGTGCCAGCAGTAAAACGGGACACCGCTACGAGCAGTACTTC. It codes for CASSKTGHRYEQYF.